Presented here are 23 T cell receptor beta chains from one specimen sequenced in a study of vaccination and CD4 T cells after COVID-19. The treatment here: roughly 10-day PBMC culture with coronavirus spike peptide pools or control peptides (ViraFEST assay). No antigens are known for them. Sequencing of cultured CD4+ T cell DNA used the Oncomine TCR Beta short-read assay. TCRdb analysed the PCR reads with MiXCR anew, one entry per CDR3 protein. Of roughly 17,000 distinct CDR3 sequences in the sample, 45% to 55% were seen once. The sequencing input was CD4+ T cells from blood, cultured in vitro. These receptors were obtained from a human donor who had recovered from COVID-19.

V and J are TRBV6-2 or TRBV6-3 and TRBJ2-7, with 7 bases identical to TRBD1. V trimming: 6 bases; J trimming: 0 bases; junction bases outside the gene matches: 5. This CDR3 has 14 amino acids. Germline assignment: CDR1 MNHEY and CDR2 SVGEGT. CDR3 loop: CASSRTGLSYEQYF. The CDR3 DNA reads as TGTGCCAGCAGCCGGACAGGACTCTCCTACGAGCAGTACTTC.

The chain has TRBV7-6 and TRBJ2-2; the match to TRBD2 covers 8 bases. Germline CDR1 and CDR2: SGHVS and FNYEAQ. Germline trimming cut 9 bases from V and 4 bases from J; bases unmatched to any gene: 13. This CDR3 spans 16 amino acids. The DNA for the CDR3 is TGTGCCAGTAGTCTAGGAGCGGGGGCGAGCACCGGGGAGCTGTTTTTT. This encodes CASSLGAGASTGELFF.

The chain couples TRBV27 to TRBJ2-7, with 8 bases identical to TRBD2. J was trimmed by 1 base and V by 5 bases; bases with no gene match: 7. The germline V gene has CDR1 MNHEY and CDR2 SMNVEV (reference sequence). CDR3 size: 15 residues. The CDR3 DNA reads as TGTGCCAGCAGTCGCTTAACTAGCGGTTCCTACGAGCAGTACTTC. Encoded protein: CASSRLTSGSYEQYF.

The rearrangement uses TRBV15 and TRBJ1-1, with unresolved D. The CDR3 loop spans 13 amino acids. Germline values: CDR1 LNHNV, CDR2 YYDKDF (reference sequence). With 6 bases removed from V and 12 bases from J, the gap between germline ends came to 20 bases. The CDR3 nucleotides read TGTGCCACCAGGTGGTCCACGGGAGAGGGATCTTTCTTT. Amino acid sequence: CATRWSTGEGSFF.

This chain uses TRBV6-1 with TRBJ2-2; 7 bases fit TRBD1. The CDR3 spans 15 residues. Germline V gives CDR1 MNHNS, CDR2 SASEGT. V lost 6 bases to trimming and J lost 3 bases; unmatched junction nucleotides: 7. CDR3 in amino acids: CASRRNRGDTGELFF. The CDR3 DNA is TGTGCCAGCAGACGGAACAGGGGCGACACCGGGGAGCTGTTTTTT.

This rearrangement joins TRBV5-4 to TRBJ1-2, with 7 bases aligning to TRBD1. The V and J ends lost 4 bases and 8 bases, in that order; junction bases with no gene match: 8. The length of the CDR3 is 13 residues. Germline assignment: CDR1 SGHNT and CDR2 YYREEE (reference sequence). As DNA, the CDR3 is TGTGCCAGCAGCACGACAGGGATCAGGGGCTACACCTTC. Its translation: CASSTTGIRGYTF. Complete variable domain (other parts from reference TRBV5-4 and TRBJ1-2): ETGVTQSPTHLIKTRGQQVTLRCSSQSGHNTVSWYQQALGQGPQFIFQYYREEENGRGNFPPRFSGLQFPNYSSELNVNALELDDSALYLCASSTTGIRGYTFGSGTRLTVV.

This chain uses TRBV6-5 with TRBJ1-1; D gene ambiguous. Per the germline V gene, CDR1 is MNHEY and CDR2 is SVGAGI. Trimming shortened V by 3 bases and J by 7 bases, and 12 bases separated the two germline ends. This CDR3 has 13 amino acids. This chain's CDR3 is CASSYSLASEAFF. The CDR3 nucleotides read TGTGCCAGCAGTTATTCACTGGCGAGTGAAGCTTTCTTT.

The sample holds one count of this clonotype. The rearrangement uses TRBV29-1 and TRBJ1-2; D is unclear. The CDR3 extends over 11 amino acids. Germline loops: CDR1 SQVTM, CDR2 ANQGSEA. V gave up 7 bases and J gave up 2 bases, with 8 bases separating them. The CDR3 loop is CSDHDNYGYTF. In DNA, the CDR3 is TGCAGCGACCACGACAACTATGGCTACACCTTC. The complete variable domain, with remaining parts taken from reference TRBV29-1 and TRBJ1-2, reads SAVISQKPSRDICQRGTSLTIQCQVDSQVTMMFWYRQQPGQSLTLIATANQGSEATYESGFVIDKFPISRPNLTFSTLTVSNMSPEDSSIYLCSDHDNYGYTFGSGTRLTVV.

The rearrangement uses TRBV20-1 and TRBJ2-4; 9 bases are shared with TRBD1. In germline, CDR1 is DFQATT, CDR2 SNEGSKA (reference sequence). Losses at the gene ends were 0 bases for V and 5 bases for J; bases not matched to a gene: 8. The CDR3 runs to 16 residues. CDR3 nucleotide sequence: TGCAGTGCTAGAGAGCAGTGGGGGGACAGGGAAAACATTCAGTACTTC. This gives the protein CSAREQWGDRENIQYF.

This clonotype was recorded a few times. The CDR3 coding sequence is TGCAGTGCAAGGCGCTTGGAGGGGAACTACAATGAGCAGTTCTTC. It yields the protein CSARRLEGNYNEQFF. This rearrangement joins TRBV20-1 to TRBJ2-1; D is perhaps TRBD2 (6 bases). Germline V gives CDR1 DFQATT, CDR2 SNEGSKA (reference sequence). Trimming cost V 6 bases and J 3 bases, with 18 bases left between them. CDR3 length: 15 residues.

V and J are TRBV20-1 and TRBJ1-2; 7 bases are a match to TRBD1. The V gene's germline CDR1 is DFQATT and CDR2 SNEGSKA (reference sequence). V shed 7 bases and J 5 bases; nucleotides not matched to a gene: 7. The CDR3 length is 12 residues. DNA of the CDR3: TGCAGTGTTACGGGACAGAATTATGGCTACACCTTC. Residues: CSVTGQNYGYTF.

This chain links TRBV10-3 with TRBJ1-3; D may be TRBD1 (5 bases). The ends were cut back, 7 bases at V and 5 bases at J, with 9 bases in the middle. Germline assignment: CDR1 ENHRY and CDR2 SYGVKD. The CDR3 sequence is 12 residues long. The CDR3 DNA sequence: TGTGCCATCACTTCGGACAGAAACACCATATATTTT. Translated, it gives CAITSDRNTIYF.

V is TRBV20-1 and J is TRBJ2-3; a possible D gene is TRBD1 (5 bases). This CDR3 is built from 13 residues. V was shortened by 5 bases and J by 7 bases, with 16 bases between the two germline ends. CDR1 is DFQATT and CDR2 is SNEGSKA in the germline V gene (reference sequence). This CDR3 is CSALDSAGNTQYF. The CDR3 DNA reads TGCAGTGCTCTAGACAGTGCTGGTAATACGCAGTATTTT.

The chain carries TRBV2 and TRBJ1-2; D might be TRBD1 (5 bases). Germline CDR1 is SNHLY and CDR2 is FYNNEI. With 7 bases removed from V and 3 bases from J, the gap between germline ends came to 15 bases. The CDR3 loop spans 14 amino acids. The CDR3 bases are TGTGCCAGCACCCCCGTGGGGCTGGACTATGGCTACACCTTC. Translating it yields CASTPVGLDYGYTF.

The rearrangement links TRBV7-9 to TRBJ2-1, with 10 nucleotides matching TRBD2. The CDR3 loop spans 17 amino acids. Germline V gene data show CDR1 as SEHNR and CDR2 as FQNEAQ (reference sequence). V trimming: 5 bases; J trimming: 7 bases; junction bases outside the gene matches: 14. CDR3 bases: TGTGCCAGCAGCCCTAGGGGCCTAGCGGGAGAAGGGAATGAGCAGTTCTTC. Translated: CASSPRGLAGEGNEQFF.

The CDR3 is CATSRNDRGDEQYF. The CDR3 coding sequence is TGTGCCACCAGCCGGAACGACAGGGGGGACGAGCAGTACTTC. The rearrangement links TRBV24-1 to TRBJ2-7; 9 nucleotides align to TRBD1. Germline trimming cut 7 bases from V and 5 bases from J; bases unmatched to any gene: 8. The CDR3 contains 14 residues. Germline V gene sequence: CDR1 KGHDR, CDR2 SFDVKD.

This clonotype occurred a few times. For the CDR3, the DNA is TGTGCCAGCAGCTTAGGTTCGGGGGGCAGCAATCAGCCCCAGCATTTT. Its protein product is CASSLGSGGSNQPQHF. The gene calls are TRBV7-9 and TRBJ1-5; D is possibly TRBD1 (6 bases). V was trimmed by 1 base and J by 1 base, leaving 11 bases between them. The CDR3 runs 16 residues. Germline lookup yields CDR1 SEHNR and CDR2 FQNEAQ (reference sequence).

This clonotype has a handful of counts. V is TRBV21-1 and J is TRBJ1-2; TRBD1, the table's D call, was not compared with the DNA. TRBV21-1 corresponds to a pseudogene. The CDR3 covers 17 residues. CDR3 in amino acids: CASSKSGREQGTKGYTF. The DNA of the CDR3 is TGTGCTAGCAGCAAGTCAGGTCGCGAACAGGGGACGAAAGGCTACACCTTC.

This clonotype was seen a handful of times. The genes are TRBV10-2 and TRBJ1-5, with D perhaps TRBD1 (6 bases). V lost 7 bases and J 0 bases, leaving 13 bases between the germline ends. Germline CDR1 is WSHSY and CDR2 is SAAADI. The CDR3 contains 15 residues. The CDR3 loop reads CASKLDSYSNQPQHF. The CDR3 DNA is TGCGCCAGCAAATTGGACAGCTATAGCAATCAGCCCCAGCATTTT.

About this clonotype itself: Since a much larger clone is just one base distant, this may be a read error. The rearrangement uses TRBV3-1 and TRBJ1-2; the D gene is possibly TRBD1 (5 bases). This CDR3 comprises 13 residues. Germline V gene data show CDR1 as LGHDT and CDR2 as YNNKEL (reference sequence). The CDR3 bases are TGTGTCAGCAGCCAGGGTGGAGGTCTTGGCTACACCTTC. This translates into CVSSQGGGLGYTF. Drawing the rest from reference TRBV3-1 and TRBJ1-2, the complete variable domain is DTAVSQTPKYLVTQMGNDKSIKCEQNLGHDTMYWYKQDSKKFLKIMFSYNNKELIINETVPNRFSPKSPDKAHLNLHINSLELGDSAVYFCVSSQGGGLGYTFGSGTRLTVV.

This clonotype turned up a few times. V usage is TRBV2 and J usage is TRBJ1-5; no clear D. This CDR3 contains 13 residues. The germline V and J ends were trimmed by 5 bases and 15 bases, with 20 bases remaining between them. Germline V gives CDR1 SNHLY, CDR2 FYNNEI. In DNA, the CDR3 is TGTGCCAGCAGTTGGAGACCCCTTGTCTCTCCGCATTTT. Encoded protein: CASSWRPLVSPHF.

The chain employs TRBV15 and TRBJ1-1, with a possible D match to TRBD1 (5 bases). CDR1 and CDR2 (germline): LNHNV, YYDKDF (reference sequence). This CDR3 has 14 residues. Trimming removed 0 bases at V and 7 bases at J, with 12 bases between. The CDR3 DNA follows: TGTGCCACCAGCAGAGATCTGGGGGGTAGTGAAGCTTTCTTT. It codes for CATSRDLGGSEAFF.

The chain combines TRBV6-5 with TRBJ2-7; D unresolved. The CDR3 has 13 amino acids. V was cut by 4 bases and J by 6 bases, with 13 bases left in between. Germline lookup yields CDR1 MNHEY and CDR2 SVGAGI. As DNA, the CDR3 is TGTGCCAGCAGTTTAAGGTTGCGCGGCGAGCAGTACTTC. It encodes CASSLRLRGEQYF.